This entry concerns a single T cell receptor (beta chain). TCRdb keeps only in-frame clones here, not all; method: immunoSEQ multiplex PCR. The repertoire consists of some 450,000 clones, with about 90% occurring once and the leading ten covering around 0.92%. The sample is drawn from a study of blood T cell repertoires in COVID-19. Between the trimmed V and J ends, which lost 0 bases and 8 bases, there was a span of 10 bases. The germline V gene has CDR1 MGHRA and CDR2 YSYEKL. This CDR3 comprises 13 residues. V gene TRBV4-1 combines with J gene TRBJ1-2; no clear D. Sequencing was done on a sample of peripheral blood. The receptor was isolated from a man aged 18 to 30 with COVID-19, enrolled during active disease. The CDR3 reads CASSQDAFRGYTF. The CDR3 DNA is TGCGCCAGCAGCCAAGATGCGTTTCGGGGCTACACCTTC.